The T cell receptor beta chain under discussion was sequenced for a study of T cell responses to AZD1222 COVID-19 vaccine. V was pared by 5 bases and J by 4 bases, with 4 bases of the junction left unmatched. CDR3 length: 13 residues. CDR1 is SGHTA, CDR2 FQGNSA, per germline. On this clone: Its target is not known.

Broader study findings: Spike was spanned by vaccine-associated CD4 TCRs, which were dominant at 160-218 and 743-854.

Data came from immunoSEQ multiplex PCR; TCRdb stores just in-frame clones and leaves some out. Of 130,000 to 150,000 clones listed, around nine tenths are singletons. The source was peripheral blood, collected on day 0 of AZD1222 vaccination. The rearrangement links TRBV7-2 to TRBJ1-2, with 7 bases fitting TRBD1. The origin of this receptor is an adult in good health. For the CDR3, the DNA is TGTGCCAGCAGCCGGGACAGTCCCTATGGCTACACCTTC. Translation: CASSRDSPYGYTF.